The 25 T cell receptor beta chains below were found in one sample sequenced in a study of blood T cell repertoires in COVID-19 (dated by TCRdb to 2018 to 2020). The library was built by means of the immunoSEQ multiplex PCR assay. What TCRdb holds here is the immuneACCESS table cut down to in-frame rearrangements. Part of the clones is not present; checked against another copy, under half of the missing clones reflect an unresolved V gene, and the others are unexplained. The table for this sample lists hundreds of thousands of clones; more than 85% of them were counted only once. The top ten clonotypes cover about 4.6% of the sample. The sequencing sample was made of peripheral blood. The receptors stem from a man aged 35-49 years with acute or convalescent COVID-19.

The J gene is TRBJ2-3, the V gene TRBV11-3; D ambiguous. Germline CDR1 and CDR2: SGHNT and YENEEA. The CDR3 covers 14 residues. Trimming cost V 1 base and J 0 bases, with 5 bases left between them. The CDR3 DNA follows: TGTGCCAGCAGCTTAGGTGGCAGCACAGATACGCAGTATTTT. Amino acids: CASSLGGSTDTQYF.

The J gene is TRBJ1-1, the V gene TRBV6-1; TRBD1 might be the D (5 bases). The CDR3 contains 17 residues. V was cut by 4 bases and J by 0 bases, with 18 bases left in between. CDR1 MNHNS and CDR2 SASEGT come from the germline V gene. CDR3 bases: TGTGCCAGCAGTGTTGGCCGTCAGGGAGGGGTGAACACTGAAGCTTTCTTT. Its translation is CASSVGRQGGVNTEAFF.

This sequence joins TRBV10-3 and TRBJ1-1, with D perhaps matching TRBD1 (6 bases). This CDR3 contains 13 residues. The V and J ends lost 4 bases and 6 bases respectively, with 12 bases between them. Germline V gene lookup returns CDR1 ENHRY and CDR2 SYGVKD. CDR3 loop: CAISGRGEAEAFF. The CDR3 DNA reads as TGTGCCATCAGTGGCAGGGGTGAGGCTGAAGCTTTCTTT.

This clone has just a few counts. The genes are TRBV4-2 and TRBJ1-1; weak D call: TRBD1 (6 bases). V gave up 0 bases and J gave up 7 bases, with 15 bases separating them. The CDR3 sequence is 15 residues long. Germline V lookup: CDR1 LGHNA, CDR2 YNFKEQ. CDR3 sequence (DNA): TGTGCCAGCAGCCAAGATACAGGGCAGCCGTTTGAAGCTTTCTTT. Protein: CASSQDTGQPFEAFF.

The J gene is TRBJ1-4, the V gene TRBV5-1; 7 bases are shared with TRBD1. This CDR3 is built from 13 residues. CDR1 and CDR2 from the germline V gene are SGHRS and YFSETQ. J lost 4 bases, V lost 7 bases, and 4 bases had no gene match. In DNA form, the CDR3 reads TGCGCCAGCGGAACAGGGGATAATGAAAAACTGTTTTTT. Amino acid sequence: CASGTGDNEKLFF.

The chain joins TRBV5-6 to TRBJ2-3; TRBD2 matches 12 bases. Trimming removed 3 bases from V and 3 bases from J; junction bases left unmatched: 5. The germline V gene has CDR1 SGHDT and CDR2 YYEEEE. The CDR3 length is 16 residues. The CDR3 spells CASSSPGTSGTDTQYF. The CDR3 coding sequence is TGTGCCAGCAGCTCTCCCGGGACTAGCGGGACAGATACGCAGTATTTT.

The V call is TRBV5-4, the J call TRBJ2-3; 8 bases agree with TRBD1. The junction had 1 base not matched to a gene; V was cut back by 2 bases and J by 2 bases. This CDR3 is 14 amino acids long. Germline CDR1 is SGHNT and CDR2 is YYREEE (reference sequence). The CDR3 DNA is TGTGCCAGCAGCTTCAGGGGGCCCACAGATACGCAGTATTTT. Its protein is CASSFRGPTDTQYF.

The chain uses TRBV5-1 and TRBJ2-7; TRBD1 matches 7 bases. This CDR3 is 15 amino acids long. Germline V lookup: CDR1 SGHRS, CDR2 YFSETQ. The V and J ends lost 3 bases and 5 bases, in that order; junction bases with no gene match: 11. CDR3 region: CASSSRQGLTHEQYF. DNA for the CDR3: TGCGCCAGCAGCTCCCGACAGGGCTTAACCCACGAGCAGTACTTC.

This CDR3 reads CASSLADSPLHF. The CDR3 DNA reads as TGTGCCAGCAGCCTGGCCGATTCACCCCTCCACTTT. The rearrangement uses TRBV7-8 and TRBJ1-6; D gene uncertain. The CDR3 runs 12 residues. Trimming shortened V by 5 bases and J by 8 bases, and 7 bases separated the two germline ends. The germline V gene encodes CDR1 SGHVS and CDR2 FQNEAQ.

This chain joins TRBV6-1 and TRBJ1-1; D remains unclear. Trimming took 2 bases from V and 5 from J, leaving 9 bases between them. From germline, CDR1 is MNHNS and CDR2 SASEGT. This CDR3 is 13 amino acids long. The CDR3 DNA reads as TGTGCCAGCAGTGAATCAGCGGGTACTGAAGCTTTCTTT. This sequence encodes CASSESAGTEAFF.

The J gene is TRBJ1-4, the V gene TRBV2; maybe TRBD1 (6 bases). V lost 2 bases and J lost 7, with 17 bases in between. This CDR3 comprises 16 residues. Germline CDR1 reads SNHLY; CDR2 reads FYNNEI. CDR3 sequence reads: CASSELQGLYGEKLFF. CDR3 bases: TGTGCCAGCAGTGAACTACAGGGCCTATATGGTGAAAAACTGTTTTTT.

The chain couples TRBV5-1 to TRBJ1-2, with 9 nucleotides matching TRBD1. J gave up 2 bases and V 4 bases, and 3 bases lay outside the gene matches. This CDR3 contains 14 residues. Germline CDR1 and CDR2: SGHRS and YFSETQ. CDR3 residues: CASSRTGENYGYTF. The CDR3 nucleotides are TGCGCCAGCAGCCGGACAGGGGAAAACTATGGCTACACCTTC.

The V gene is TRBV7-8, the J gene TRBJ1-2; 11 bases are a match to TRBD1. CDR3 size: 14 residues. The germline V gene encodes CDR1 SGHVS and CDR2 FQNEAQ. J gave up 7 bases and V 6 bases, and 7 bases lay outside the gene matches. The CDR3 region has the DNA TGTGCCAGCAGTCGAGGACAGGGGGCGGCTGGCTACACCTTC. Its translation is CASSRGQGAAGYTF.

The V and J genes are TRBV2 and TRBJ1-2; 8 bases agree with TRBD1. CDR1 and CDR2 from the germline V gene are SNHLY and FYNNEI. The CDR3 has 13 residues. V shed 11 bases and J 7 bases; nucleotides not matched to a gene: 12. The CDR3 protein is CASTGVVSSGYTF. CDR3 coding DNA: TGTGCCTCGACAGGGGTGGTGTCTAGTGGCTACACCTTC. The full variable domain, in which reference TRBV2 and TRBJ1-2 provide the parts outside the CDR3, is EPEVTQTPSHQVTQMGQEVILRCVPISNHLYFYWYRQILGQKVEFLVSFYNNEISEKSEIFDDQFSVERPDGSNFTLKIRSTKLEDSAMYFCASTGVVSSGYTFGSGTRLTVV.

This clone was observed once. The rearrangement joins TRBV14 to TRBJ2-5, with D possibly being TRBD2 (6 bases). With 1 base removed from V and 3 bases from J, the gap between germline ends came to 24 bases. Per germline, CDR1 SGHDN and CDR2 FVKESK. The CDR3 runs 19 residues. For the CDR3, the DNA is TGTGCCAGCAGCCAAGCCGACCTCCGGGACTCAAATTGGAAAGAGACCCAGTACTTC. Amino acid sequence: CASSQADLRDSNWKETQYF.

The CDR3 DNA is TGTGCCTGGAGTCCTCCCGGGACTCGATCGATGCGAGAGCAGTACTTC. Residues: CAWSPPGTRSMREQYF. V gene TRBV30 combines with J gene TRBJ2-7; tentative D call: TRBD2 (6 bases). CDR1 and CDR2 (germline): GTSNPN, SVGIG (reference sequence). This CDR3 is 16 amino acids long. Between the trimmed V and J ends, which lost 2 bases and 7 bases, there was a span of 24 bases.

V usage is TRBV13 and J usage is TRBJ1-3; D is perhaps TRBD1 (5 bases). The CDR3 runs to 17 residues. Germline CDR1 and CDR2: PRHDT and FYEKMQ (reference sequence). V lost 5 bases to trimming and J lost 1 base, with 18 bases between them. The CDR3 spells CASSRPARAISGNTIYF. The CDR3 DNA is TGTGCCAGCAGCCGGCCGGCCAGGGCGATTTCTGGAAACACCATATATTTT.

This clone was detected once. The chain recombines TRBV10-1 with TRBJ2-3; TRBD1 matches at 8 bases. V lost 2 bases, J lost 6 bases, and 19 bases stayed unmatched. Germline V gives CDR1 WNHNN, CDR2 SYGVQD (reference sequence). The CDR3 extends over 19 amino acids. CDR3 nucleotides: TGCGCCAGCAGTGAGCGGTTGGGGGCAGGGGGCGAAAAATCGGATACGCAGTATTTT. Protein sequence: CASSERLGAGGEKSDTQYF.

CDR3 nucleotide sequence: TGTGCCAGCAGTTCGGGACAGACTAATTCACCCCTCCACTTT. As protein: CASSSGQTNSPLHF. The rearrangement joins TRBV11-2 to TRBJ1-6; 7 positions match TRBD1. The CDR3 totals 14 residues. Germline V CDR1 and CDR2: SGHAT, FQNNGV. The ends lost 6 bases at V and 6 bases at J; junction bases unmatched: 5.

This clone has only one observation. CDR3 protein: CASSLEDSLPLHF. In DNA form, the CDR3 reads TGTGCCAGCAGCTTGGAAGACAGCCTGCCCCTCCACTTT. The chain joins TRBV7-2 to TRBJ1-6, with a possible D match to TRBD1 (5 bases). Germline-derived CDR1 and CDR2 are SGHTA and FQGNSA. Trimming stripped 3 bases from V and 13 bases from J, with 13 bases between. CDR3 length: 13 amino acids.

The gene calls are TRBV30 and TRBJ1-1; no firm D call. Germline-derived CDR1 and CDR2 are GTSNPN and SVGIG (reference sequence). V was shortened by 3 bases and J by 1 base, with 6 bases between the two germline ends. The CDR3 is made up of 12 amino acids. CDR3 bases: TGTGCCTGGAGCCACACGAACACTGAAGCTTTCTTT. It yields the protein CAWSHTNTEAFF.

This clone showed up just a few times. The chain recombines TRBV21-1 with TRBJ2-7; the table's D call, TRBD2, was not checked against the DNA. TRBV21-1 is marked as a pseudogene. The CDR3 runs to 15 residues. DNA for the CDR3: TGTGCCAGCAGCAGCCTCCCGCGGATACTCTACGAGCAGTACTTC. This translates into CASSSLPRILYEQYF.

The rearrangement uses TRBV11-2 and TRBJ2-3; 8 bases are a match to TRBD2. The germline CDR1 and CDR2 sequences are SGHAT and FQNNGV. This CDR3 has 16 amino acids. V trimming: 4 bases; J trimming: 5 bases; junction bases outside the gene matches: 11. The CDR3 bases are TGTGCCAGCAGCTACTTCGGGGGGGCCGACGGAGATACGCAGTATTTT. Translated: CASSYFGGADGDTQYF.

The rearrangement uses TRBV10-3 and TRBJ2-1, with TRBD1 matching over 7 bases. The CDR3 covers 15 residues. Germline V lookup: CDR1 ENHRY, CDR2 SYGVKD. After removal of 4 bases from V and 3 bases from J, the junction contained 6 bases not matched to a gene. The CDR3 protein is CAISGTGDIYNEQFF. In DNA form, the CDR3 reads TGTGCCATCAGTGGGACAGGCGATATCTACAATGAGCAGTTCTTC.

This clone was picked up one time. This sequence joins TRBV7-2 and TRBJ1-6; 9 positions match TRBD1. The CDR3 contains 15 residues. CDR1 and CDR2 (germline): SGHTA, FQGNSA. Unmatched junction bases numbered 9, after V lost 6 bases and J lost 9 bases. For the CDR3, the DNA is TGTGCCAGCAGGCCACCGGGACAGGGCAGTTCACCCCTCCACTTT. Translation: CASRPPGQGSSPLHF. Complete variable domain (other parts from reference TRBV7-2 and TRBJ1-6): GAGVSQSPSNKVTEKGKDVELRCDPISGHTALYWYRQSLGQGLEFLIYFQGNSAPDKSGLPSDRFSAERTGGSVSTLTIQRTQQEDSAVYLCASRPPGQGSSPLHFGNGTRLTVT.